The T cell receptor (beta chain) described here comes from a study of T cell responses to AZD1222 COVID-19 vaccine. Libraries were prepared by immunoSEQ multiplex PCR; TCRdb keeps only in-frame clonotypes and omits some of them. The repertoire has 110,000 to 150,000 clones, about 93% of them found once; the top ten carry about 8.6%. Remarks on this clone: Antigen: not known.

General study findings and limits: There were repertoire samples only from the period after the peak T cell response. Only a handful of AZD1222 recipients were seropositive at baseline. Nearly half of spike-specific TCRs reportedly target unmutated variant regions.

The V gene lost 0 bases and the J gene lost 7 bases, with 4 bases spanning the gap. The CDR3 sequence is 11 residues long. Germline V CDR1 and CDR2: SGHNT, YYREEE (reference sequence). The V call is TRBV5-4, the J call TRBJ1-1; D is unresolved. The starting material was peripheral blood, obtained on day 0 of AZD1222 vaccination. The TCR sequence derives from an adult in good health. Written as DNA, the CDR3 is TGTGCCAGCAGCTTGGGAGTTGAAGCTTTCTTT. Amino acid sequence: CASSLGVEAFF.